The clone carrying this T cell receptor (beta chain) was counted a single time. This sample stems from a study of blood T cell repertoires in COVID-19. Germline CDR1 and CDR2: SGHKS and YYEKEE (reference sequence). Trimming left V 0 bases short and J 8 bases short, with 11 bases between. The CDR3 spans 13 residues. Profiling relied on immunoSEQ multiplex PCR, and the TCRdb table lists in-frame clones only, not all of them. The data hold fewer than 250,000 clones, with around nine tenths observed a single time. The gene calls are TRBV5-5 and TRBJ1-2; D is possibly TRBD1 (5 bases). The sequenced material came from PBMCs or T cells enriched from blood (not recorded which). This receptor was taken from a man in his thirties or forties who had recovered from COVID-19. The CDR3 spells CASSLEQGGGYTF. Here the CDR3 DNA reads TGTGCCAGCAGCTTGGAGCAGGGAGGCGGCTACACCTTC.